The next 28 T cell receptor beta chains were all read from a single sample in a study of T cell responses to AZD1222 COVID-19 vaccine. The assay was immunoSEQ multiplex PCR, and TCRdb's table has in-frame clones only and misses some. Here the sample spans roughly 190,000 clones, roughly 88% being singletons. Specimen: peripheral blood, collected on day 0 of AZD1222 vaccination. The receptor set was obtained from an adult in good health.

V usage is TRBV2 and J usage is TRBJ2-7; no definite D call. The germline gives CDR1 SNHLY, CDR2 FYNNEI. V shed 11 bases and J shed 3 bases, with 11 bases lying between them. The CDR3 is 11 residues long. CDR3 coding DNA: TGTGCCTATAGAGCAGTCTACGAGCAGTACTTC. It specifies CAYRAVYEQYF.

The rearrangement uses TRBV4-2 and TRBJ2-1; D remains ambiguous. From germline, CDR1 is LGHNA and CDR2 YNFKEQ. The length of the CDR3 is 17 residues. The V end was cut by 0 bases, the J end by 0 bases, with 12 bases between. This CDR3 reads CASSQDKDPSSYNEQFF. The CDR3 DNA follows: TGTGCCAGCAGCCAAGATAAGGATCCTAGCTCCTACAATGAGCAGTTCTTC.

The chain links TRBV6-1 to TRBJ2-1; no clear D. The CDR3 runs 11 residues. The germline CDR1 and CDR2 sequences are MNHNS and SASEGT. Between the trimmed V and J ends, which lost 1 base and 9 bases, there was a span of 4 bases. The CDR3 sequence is CASSEVAEQFF. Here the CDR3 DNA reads TGTGCCAGCAGTGAAGTCGCTGAGCAGTTCTTC.

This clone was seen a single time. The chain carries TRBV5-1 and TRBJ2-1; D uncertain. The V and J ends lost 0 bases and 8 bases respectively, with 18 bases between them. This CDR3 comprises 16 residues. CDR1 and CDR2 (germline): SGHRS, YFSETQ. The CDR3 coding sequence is TGCGCCAGCAGCTTGGTAGAGTGGGCCAGGTCCTATGAGCAGTTCTTC. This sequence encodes CASSLVEWARSYEQFF.

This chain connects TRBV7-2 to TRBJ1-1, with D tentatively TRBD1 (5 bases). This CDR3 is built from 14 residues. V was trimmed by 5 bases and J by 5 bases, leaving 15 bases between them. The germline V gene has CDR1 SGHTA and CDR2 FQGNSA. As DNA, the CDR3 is TGTGCCAGCAGCCGGCGGGCAGGGTTAACTGAAGCTTTCTTT. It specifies CASSRRAGLTEAFF.

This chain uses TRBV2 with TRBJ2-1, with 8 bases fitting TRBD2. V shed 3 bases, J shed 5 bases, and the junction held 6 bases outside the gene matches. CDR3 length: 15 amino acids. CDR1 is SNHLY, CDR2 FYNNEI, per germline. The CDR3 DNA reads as TGTGCCAGCAGTGATCAAGCGGGAGTGAACAATGAGCAGTTCTTC. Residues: CASSDQAGVNNEQFF.

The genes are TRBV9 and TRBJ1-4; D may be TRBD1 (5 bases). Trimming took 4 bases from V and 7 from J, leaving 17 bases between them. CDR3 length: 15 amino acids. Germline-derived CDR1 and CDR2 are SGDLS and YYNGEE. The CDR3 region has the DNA TGTGCCAGCAGCATTACCGGGGGAGGGGTTGAAAAACTGTTTTTT. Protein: CASSITGGGVEKLFF.

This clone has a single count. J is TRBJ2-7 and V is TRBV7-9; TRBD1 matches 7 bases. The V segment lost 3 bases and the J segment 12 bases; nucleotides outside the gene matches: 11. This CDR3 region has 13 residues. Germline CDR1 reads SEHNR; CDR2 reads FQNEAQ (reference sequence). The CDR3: CASSFKGGSLVYF. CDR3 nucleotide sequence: TGTGCCAGCAGCTTTAAAGGGGGCTCTTTGGTGTACTTC.

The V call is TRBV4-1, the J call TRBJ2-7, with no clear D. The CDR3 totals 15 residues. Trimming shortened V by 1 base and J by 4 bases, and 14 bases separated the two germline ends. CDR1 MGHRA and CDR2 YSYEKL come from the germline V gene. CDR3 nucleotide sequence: TGCGCCAGCAGCCAAGCGCAGTTCTACCTTTACGAGCAGTACTTC. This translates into CASSQAQFYLYEQYF.

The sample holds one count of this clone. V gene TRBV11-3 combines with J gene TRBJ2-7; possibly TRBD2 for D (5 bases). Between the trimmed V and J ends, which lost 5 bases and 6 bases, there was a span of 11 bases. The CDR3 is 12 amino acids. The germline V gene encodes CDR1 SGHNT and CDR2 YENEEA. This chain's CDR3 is CASSHFRGEQYF. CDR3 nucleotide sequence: TGTGCCAGCAGCCACTTCCGGGGCGAGCAGTACTTC.

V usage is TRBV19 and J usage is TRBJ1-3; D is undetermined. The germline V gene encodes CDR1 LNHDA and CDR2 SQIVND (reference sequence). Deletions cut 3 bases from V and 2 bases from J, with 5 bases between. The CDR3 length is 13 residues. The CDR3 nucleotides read TGTGCCAGTAGTATGGCCCCTGGAAACACCATATATTTT. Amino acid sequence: CASSMAPGNTIYF. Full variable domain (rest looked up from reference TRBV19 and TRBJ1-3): DGGITQSPKYLFRKEGQNVTLSCEQNLNHDAMYWYRQDPGQGLRLIYYSQIVNDFQKGDIAEGYSVSREKKESFPLTVTSAQKNPTAFYLCASSMAPGNTIYFGEGSWLTVV.

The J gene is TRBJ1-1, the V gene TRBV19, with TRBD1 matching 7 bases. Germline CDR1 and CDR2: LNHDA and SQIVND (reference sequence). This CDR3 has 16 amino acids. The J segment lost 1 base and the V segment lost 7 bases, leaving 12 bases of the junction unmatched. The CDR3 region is CASTKRDSYANTEAFF. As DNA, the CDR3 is TGTGCCAGTACCAAAAGGGACAGCTATGCGAACACTGAAGCTTTCTTT. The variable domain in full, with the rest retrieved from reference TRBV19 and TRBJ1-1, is DGGITQSPKYLFRKEGQNVTLSCEQNLNHDAMYWYRQDPGQGLRLIYYSQIVNDFQKGDIAEGYSVSREKKESFPLTVTSAQKNPTAFYLCASTKRDSYANTEAFFGQGTRLTVV.

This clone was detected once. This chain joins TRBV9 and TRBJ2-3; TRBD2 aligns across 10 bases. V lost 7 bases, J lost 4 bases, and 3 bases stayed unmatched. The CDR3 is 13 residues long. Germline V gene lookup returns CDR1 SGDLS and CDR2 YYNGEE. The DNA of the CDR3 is TGTGCCAGCGCTAGCGGGAGTGCAGATACGCAGTATTTT. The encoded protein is CASASGSADTQYF.

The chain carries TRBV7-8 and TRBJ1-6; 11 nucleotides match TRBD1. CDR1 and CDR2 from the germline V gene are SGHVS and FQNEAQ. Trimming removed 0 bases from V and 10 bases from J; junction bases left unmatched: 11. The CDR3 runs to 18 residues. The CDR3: CASSLASTLDRGRSPLHF. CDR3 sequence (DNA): TGTGCCAGCAGCTTAGCCTCAACTTTGGACAGGGGGCGATCACCCCTCCACTTT. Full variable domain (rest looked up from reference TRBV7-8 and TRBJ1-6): GAGVSQSPRYKVAKRGQDVALRCDPISGHVSLFWYQQALGQGPEFLTYFQNEAQLDKSGLPSDRFFAERPEGSVSTLKIQRTQQEDSAVYLCASSLASTLDRGRSPLHFGNGTRLTVT.

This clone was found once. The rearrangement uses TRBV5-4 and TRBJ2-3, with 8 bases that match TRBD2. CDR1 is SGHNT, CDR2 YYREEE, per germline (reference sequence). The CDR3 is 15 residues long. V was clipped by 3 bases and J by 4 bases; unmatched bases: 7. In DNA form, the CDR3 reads TGTGCCAGCAGCTACCCCGGGGGGGCAGCAGATACGCAGTATTTT. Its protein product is CASSYPGGAADTQYF. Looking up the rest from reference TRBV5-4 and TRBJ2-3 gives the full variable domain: ETGVTQSPTHLIKTRGQQVTLRCSSQSGHNTVSWYQQALGQGPQFIFQYYREEENGRGNFPPRFSGLQFPNYSSELNVNALELDDSALYLCASSYPGGAADTQYFGPGTRLTVL.

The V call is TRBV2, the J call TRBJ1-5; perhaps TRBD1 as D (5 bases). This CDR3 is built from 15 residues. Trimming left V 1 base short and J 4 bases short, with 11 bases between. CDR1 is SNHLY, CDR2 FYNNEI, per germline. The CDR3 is CASSEGGRLNQPQHF. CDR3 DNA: TGTGCCAGCAGTGAAGGGGGGAGGTTGAATCAGCCCCAGCATTTT.

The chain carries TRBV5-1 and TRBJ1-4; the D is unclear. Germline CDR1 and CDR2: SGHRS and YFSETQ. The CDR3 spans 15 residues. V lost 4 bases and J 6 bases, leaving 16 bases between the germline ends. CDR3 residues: CASSRWGQMDEKLFF. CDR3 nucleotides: TGCGCCAGCAGCCGATGGGGTCAGATGGATGAAAAACTGTTTTTT.

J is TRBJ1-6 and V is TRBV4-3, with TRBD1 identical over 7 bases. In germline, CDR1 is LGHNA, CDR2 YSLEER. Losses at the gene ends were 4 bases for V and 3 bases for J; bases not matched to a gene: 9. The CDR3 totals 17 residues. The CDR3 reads CASSRTGADYYNSPLHF. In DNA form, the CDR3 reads TGCGCCAGCAGCCGCACAGGGGCGGACTACTATAATTCACCCCTCCACTTT.

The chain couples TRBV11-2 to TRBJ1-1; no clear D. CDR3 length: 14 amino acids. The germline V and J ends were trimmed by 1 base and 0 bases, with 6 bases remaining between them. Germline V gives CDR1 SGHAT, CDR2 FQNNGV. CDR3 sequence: CASSLVPLNTEAFF. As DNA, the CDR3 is TGTGCCAGCAGCTTAGTTCCCCTGAACACTGAAGCTTTCTTT.

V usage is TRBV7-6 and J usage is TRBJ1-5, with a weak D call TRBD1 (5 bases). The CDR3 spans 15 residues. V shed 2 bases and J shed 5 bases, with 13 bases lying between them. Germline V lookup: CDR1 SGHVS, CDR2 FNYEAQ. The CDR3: CASSLRGREDQPQHF. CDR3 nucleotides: TGTGCCAGCAGCTTACGGGGGAGGGAGGATCAGCCCCAGCATTTT.

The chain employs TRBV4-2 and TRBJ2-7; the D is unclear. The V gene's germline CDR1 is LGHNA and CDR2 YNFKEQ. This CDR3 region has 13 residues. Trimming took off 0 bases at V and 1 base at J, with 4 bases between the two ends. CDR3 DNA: TGTGCCAGCAGCCAAGACTATTCCTACGAGCAGTACTTC. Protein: CASSQDYSYEQYF.

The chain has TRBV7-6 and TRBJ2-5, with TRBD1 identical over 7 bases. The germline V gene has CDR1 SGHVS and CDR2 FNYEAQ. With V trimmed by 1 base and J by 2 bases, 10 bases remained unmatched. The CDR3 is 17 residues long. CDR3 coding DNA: TGTGCCAGCAGCTTAGTAGGGGGCTCAGGATCTCAAGAGACCCAGTACTTC. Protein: CASSLVGGSGSQETQYF.

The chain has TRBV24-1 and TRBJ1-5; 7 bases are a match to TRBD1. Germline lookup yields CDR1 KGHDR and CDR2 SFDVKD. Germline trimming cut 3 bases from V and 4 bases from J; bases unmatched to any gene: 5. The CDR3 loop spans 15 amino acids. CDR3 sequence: CATSDGDRVNQPQHF. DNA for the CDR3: TGTGCCACCAGTGATGGGGACAGAGTAAATCAGCCCCAGCATTTT.

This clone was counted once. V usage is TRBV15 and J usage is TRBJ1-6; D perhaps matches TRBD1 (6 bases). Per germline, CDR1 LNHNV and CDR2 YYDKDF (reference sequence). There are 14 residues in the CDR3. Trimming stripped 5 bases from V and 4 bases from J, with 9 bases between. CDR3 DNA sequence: TGTGCCACCAGCCCAGGGGATTATAATTCACCCCTCCACTTT. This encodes CATSPGDYNSPLHF.

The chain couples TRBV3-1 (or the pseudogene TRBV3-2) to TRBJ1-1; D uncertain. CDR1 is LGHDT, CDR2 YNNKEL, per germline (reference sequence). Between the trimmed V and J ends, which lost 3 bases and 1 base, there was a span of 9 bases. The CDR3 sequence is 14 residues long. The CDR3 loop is CASSQSTGNTEAFF. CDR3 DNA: TGTGCCAGCAGCCAGTCGACGGGGAACACTGAAGCTTTCTTT.

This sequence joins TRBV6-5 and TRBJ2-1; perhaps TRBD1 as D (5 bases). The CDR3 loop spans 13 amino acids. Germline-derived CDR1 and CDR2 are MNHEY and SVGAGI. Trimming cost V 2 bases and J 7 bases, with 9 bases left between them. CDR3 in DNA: TGTGCCAGCAGTTACCTAGGGGTAAATGAGCAGTTCTTC. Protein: CASSYLGVNEQFF.

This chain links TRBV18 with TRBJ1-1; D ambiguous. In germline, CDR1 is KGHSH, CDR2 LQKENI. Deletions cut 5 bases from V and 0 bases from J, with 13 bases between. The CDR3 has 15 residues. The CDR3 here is CASSSKTRMNTEAFF. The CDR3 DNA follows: TGTGCCAGCTCATCAAAGACAAGGATGAACACTGAAGCTTTCTTT.

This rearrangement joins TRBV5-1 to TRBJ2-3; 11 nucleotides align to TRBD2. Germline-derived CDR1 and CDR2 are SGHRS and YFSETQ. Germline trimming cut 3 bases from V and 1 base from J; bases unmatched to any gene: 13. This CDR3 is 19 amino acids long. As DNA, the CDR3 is TGCGCCAGCAGCTCTCCGGGACTAGCGGATCGGATGGGCACAGATACGCAGTATTTT. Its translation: CASSSPGLADRMGTDTQYF. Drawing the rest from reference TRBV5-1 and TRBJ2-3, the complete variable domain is KAGVTQTPRYLIKTRGQQVTLSCSPISGHRSVSWYQQTPGQGLQFLFEYFSETQRNKGNFPGRFSGRQFSNSRSEMNVSTLELGDSALYLCASSSPGLADRMGTDTQYFGPGTRLTVL.